The next 11 T cell receptor beta chains were all read from a single sample in a study of neurological immune-mediated disorders. One entry per CDR3 protein results from TCRdb running MiXCR on the 5' RACE reads. Of 50,000 or so distinct CDR3 sequences listed, about 9.4% are singletons. Input material: PBMCs. The receptors originated from a woman in her thirties or forties with HTLV-1-associated myelopathy (HAM/TSP).

This clonotype was seen repeatedly, ten times or more. The rearrangement joins TRBV5-1 to TRBJ2-2; TRBD2 might be the D (5 bases). The V end lost 0 bases, the J end lost 1 base, and 7 bases lay between the germline ends. CDR3 length: 15 amino acids. The V gene's germline CDR1 is SGHRS and CDR2 YFSETQ. CDR3 nucleotide sequence: TGCGCCAGCAGCTTGGCCAGCGGGAACACCGGGGAGCTGTTTTTT. Its translation is CASSLASGNTGELFF.

This clonotype was detected ten times or more. The gene calls are TRBV5-1 and TRBJ2-7; 8 bases align to TRBD2. The V and J ends lost 4 bases and 3 bases, in that order; junction bases with no gene match: 6. This CDR3 spans 14 amino acids. Germline V gene sequence: CDR1 SGHRS, CDR2 YFSETQ. The CDR3 bases are TGCGCCAGCAGCGGGCTAGCGGGTGTCTACGAGCAGTACTTC. Protein sequence: CASSGLAGVYEQYF.

This clonotype showed up many times. The chain is built from TRBV5-1 and TRBJ1-5; weak D call: TRBD1 (5 bases). Germline lookup yields CDR1 SGHRS and CDR2 YFSETQ. V dropped 2 bases and J dropped 6 bases, with 12 bases sitting between them. The CDR3 consists of 14 residues. The CDR3 region is CASSLAGGGQPQHF. Here the CDR3 DNA reads TGCGCCAGCAGCTTAGCGGGGGGTGGTCAGCCCCAGCATTTT.

About this clonotype itself: A much larger clone differs from this one at a single base, so this may be a read error. The chain carries TRBV7-9 and TRBJ1-4, with a tentative D call TRBD1 (6 bases). Germline CDR1 is SEHNR and CDR2 is FQNEAQ (reference sequence). The CDR3 is 14 residues long. V lost 5 bases and J 5 bases, leaving 12 bases between the germline ends. The CDR3, as DNA: TGTGCCAGCAGCCTCCGGGACACAAATGAAAAACTGTTTTTT. Protein sequence: CASSLRDTNEKLFF.

This clonotype was seen more than once but under ten times. V usage is TRBV5-5 and J usage is TRBJ2-3, with D possibly TRBD2 on 5 matching bases. Germline V lookup: CDR1 SGHKS, CDR2 YYEKEE (reference sequence). The CDR3 covers 16 residues. Trimming took 0 bases from V and 0 from J, leaving 11 bases between them. The CDR3 reads CASSLVFRTSTDTQYF. CDR3 DNA: TGTGCCAGCAGCTTGGTTTTTCGGACTAGCACAGATACGCAGTATTTT.

There are many counts of this clonotype. The rearrangement uses TRBV5-1 and TRBJ2-2, with 9 bases lining up with TRBD2. V lost 0 bases and J lost 2; bases outside the gene matches: 2. CDR1 and CDR2 (germline): SGHRS, YFSETQ. This CDR3 contains 16 residues. Here the CDR3 reads CASSLAGTSNTGELFF. In DNA form, the CDR3 reads TGCGCCAGCAGCTTGGCCGGGACTAGCAACACCGGGGAGCTGTTTTTT.

This clonotype has at least ten counts. The V gene is TRBV7-3, the J gene TRBJ2-2; TRBD2 agrees at 7 bases. V was pared by 1 base and J by 2 bases, with 7 bases of the junction left unmatched. This CDR3 comprises 17 residues. The germline V gene has CDR1 SGHTA and CDR2 FQGTGA. DNA of the CDR3: TGTGCCAGCAGCTTAATGGGCCAGCGGGGTAACACCGGGGAGCTGTTTTTT. Amino acids: CASSLMGQRGNTGELFF.

Many counts were recorded for this clonotype. The chain joins TRBV20-1 to TRBJ2-1; tentatively, D is TRBD2 (7 bases). V was clipped by 3 bases and J by 6 bases, with 12 bases between them. Looked up from germline, CDR1 is DFQATT and CDR2 is SNEGSKA (reference sequence). The CDR3 runs 13 residues. The CDR3, as DNA: TGCAGTGCTAGTGGGGGGGGGGCCAATGAGCAGTTCTTC. This codes for CSASGGGANEQFF.

This clonotype rates as medium-sized. This sequence joins TRBV20-1 and TRBJ2-5; D is possibly TRBD1 or TRBD2 (5 bases each). Trimming stripped 4 bases from V and 5 bases from J, with 20 bases between. The CDR3 consists of 15 residues. In germline, CDR1 is DFQATT, CDR2 SNEGSKA (reference sequence). The CDR3, as DNA: TGCAGTGCTAACGGGGCCCCCGGCAGGATGGAGACCCAGTACTTC. Amino acid sequence: CSANGAPGRMETQYF.

In its sample, this clonotype was seen many times. The chain recombines TRBV5-1 with TRBJ1-2; D gene unclear. V was shortened by 0 bases and J by 4 bases, with 13 bases between the two germline ends. Germline assignment: CDR1 SGHRS and CDR2 YFSETQ. The CDR3 totals 15 residues. Here the CDR3 DNA reads TGCGCCAGCAGCTTGGGGGTAGGGCCATCCTATGGCTACACCTTC. Its protein product is CASSLGVGPSYGYTF.

The chain employs TRBV5-1 and TRBJ2-6, with D uncertain. The V gene lost 0 bases and the J gene lost 3 bases, with 7 bases spanning the gap. The CDR3 spans 15 residues. In germline, CDR1 is SGHRS, CDR2 YFSETQ. Written as DNA, the CDR3 is TGCGCCAGCAGCTTGGGTGGTAATGGGGCCAACGTCCTGACTTTC. It yields the protein CASSLGGNGANVLTF.